This TCR beta chain is from a study of vaccination and CD4 T cells after COVID-19. The wider study: The post-vaccine samples came a median 72 days after dose two (range 14 to 241). Stimulation of the cells used overlapping spike peptide pools from SARS-CoV-2 and from the common cold coronaviruses HCoV-NL63, HCoV-OC43 and HCoV-229E.

Treatment denoted: approximately 10-day PBMC culture with coronavirus spike peptide pools or control peptides (ViraFEST assay). Before TCRs were sequenced, ViraFEST expanded antigen-specific T cells with peptide pools. Per-well cultures of 1.5 million to 2 million PBMCs received 8.5 to 10 IU/ml IL-2 and around 10 ug/ml peptide pools. CD4+ T cells that had been cultured provided DNA sequenced with the Oncomine TCR Beta short-read assay. TCRdb independently ran MiXCR on the PCR reads; one entry per CDR3 protein. The sample holds over 10,000 distinct CDR3 sequences, around two fifths seen once. This clonotype has more than one count but fewer than ten. The antigen is not known. This receptor was identified in a human donor who had recovered from COVID-19. Specimen: CD4+ T cells from blood, cultured in vitro.

CDR3 sequence: CASSIDWSTDTQYF. The CDR3 DNA is TGTGCCAGCAGTATCGATTGGAGCACAGATACGCAGTATTTT. The V call is TRBV27, the J call TRBJ2-3; D gene unclear. The CDR3 runs 14 residues. Germline CDR1 and CDR2: MNHEY and SMNVEV (reference sequence). V was pared by 5 bases and J by 0 bases, with 9 bases between.